Listed here is a single T cell receptor beta chain. Germline CDR1 is LGHDT and CDR2 is YNNKEL (reference sequence). V was shortened by 0 bases and J by 12 bases, with 15 bases between the two germline ends. The CDR3 sequence is 14 residues long. The data were taken from a study of control samples from healthy donors and cancer patients. Produced via immunoSEQ multiplex PCR; TCRdb's table is partial and in-frame only. Counted here are about 100,000 clones, just under 85% occurring once; the ten biggest clones make up around 6.2%. V is TRBV3-1 (or the pseudogene TRBV3-2) and J is TRBJ2-1; the D gene is possibly TRBD2 (6 bases). Sequencing was carried out using blood. This TCR came from a man younger than 35 in good health. The CDR3 region is CASSQDLRDLLQFF. The CDR3, as DNA: TGTGCCAGCAGCCAAGATCTGCGGGATCTACTGCAGTTCTTC.